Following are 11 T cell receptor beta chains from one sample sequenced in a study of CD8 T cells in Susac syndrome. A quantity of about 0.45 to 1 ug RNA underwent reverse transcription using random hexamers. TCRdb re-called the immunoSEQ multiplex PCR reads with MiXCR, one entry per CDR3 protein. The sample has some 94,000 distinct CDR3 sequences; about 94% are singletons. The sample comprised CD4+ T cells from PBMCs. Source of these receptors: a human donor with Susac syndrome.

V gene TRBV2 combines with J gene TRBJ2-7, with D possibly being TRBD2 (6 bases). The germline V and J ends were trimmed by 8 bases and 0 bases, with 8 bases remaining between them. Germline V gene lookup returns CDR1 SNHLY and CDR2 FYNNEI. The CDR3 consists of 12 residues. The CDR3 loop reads CASSRDSYEQYF. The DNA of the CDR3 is TGTGCCAGCTCGCGGGACTCCTACGAGCAGTACTTC.

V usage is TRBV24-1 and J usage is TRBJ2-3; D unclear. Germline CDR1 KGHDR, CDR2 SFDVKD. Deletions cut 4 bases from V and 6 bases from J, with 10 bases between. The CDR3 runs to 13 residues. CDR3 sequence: CATSDPPRDTQYF. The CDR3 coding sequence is TGTGCCACCAGTGACCCCCCAAGGGATACGCAGTATTTT.

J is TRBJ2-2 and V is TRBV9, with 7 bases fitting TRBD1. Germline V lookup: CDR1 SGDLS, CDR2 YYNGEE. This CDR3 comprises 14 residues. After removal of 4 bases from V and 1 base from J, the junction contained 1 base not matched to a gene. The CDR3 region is CASSRGQNTGELFF. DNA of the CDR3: TGTGCCAGCAGCAGGGGGCAGAACACCGGGGAGCTGTTTTTT.

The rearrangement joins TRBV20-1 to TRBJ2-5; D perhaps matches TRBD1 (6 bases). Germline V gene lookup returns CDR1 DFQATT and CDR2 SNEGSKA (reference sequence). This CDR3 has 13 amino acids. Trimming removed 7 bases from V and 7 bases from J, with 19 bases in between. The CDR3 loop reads CSGHRVNSATQYF. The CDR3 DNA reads TGCAGTGGACACAGGGTAAATTCAGCGACCCAGTACTTC.

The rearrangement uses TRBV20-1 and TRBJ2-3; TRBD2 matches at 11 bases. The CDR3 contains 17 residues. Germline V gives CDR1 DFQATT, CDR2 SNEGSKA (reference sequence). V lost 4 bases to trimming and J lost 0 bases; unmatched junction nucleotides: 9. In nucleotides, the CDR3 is TGCAGTGCTATTAGCGGGGGGGCCGCTCTTAGCACAGATACGCAGTATTTT. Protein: CSAISGGAALSTDTQYF.

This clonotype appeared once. Written as DNA, the CDR3 is TGTGCCAGCAGCGTAGACGAAGGGAGGTCGGAGGGCTACACCTTC. It is translated as CASSVDEGRSEGYTF. This sequence joins TRBV9 and TRBJ1-2; D gene ambiguous. The CDR3 extends over 15 amino acids. V gave up 0 bases and J gave up 8 bases, with 17 bases separating them. Germline-derived CDR1 and CDR2 are SGDLS and YYNGEE.

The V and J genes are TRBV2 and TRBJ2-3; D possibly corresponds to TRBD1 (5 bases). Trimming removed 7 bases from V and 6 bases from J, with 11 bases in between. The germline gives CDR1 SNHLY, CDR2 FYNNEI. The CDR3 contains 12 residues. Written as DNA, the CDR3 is TGTGCCAGCAAAGCAGGGTGGGATACGCAGTATTTT. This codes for CASKAGWDTQYF.

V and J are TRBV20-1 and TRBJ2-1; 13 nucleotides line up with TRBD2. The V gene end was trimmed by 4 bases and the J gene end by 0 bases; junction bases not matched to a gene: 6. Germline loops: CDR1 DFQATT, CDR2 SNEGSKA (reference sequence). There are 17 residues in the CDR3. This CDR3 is CSATTSGGSSSYNEQFF. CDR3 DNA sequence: TGCAGTGCTACGACTAGCGGGGGGTCGAGCTCCTACAATGAGCAGTTCTTC.

CDR3 protein: CAWSPNSHEQYF. DNA of the CDR3: TGTGCCTGGAGTCCAAATTCTCATGAGCAGTACTTC. The genes are TRBV30 and TRBJ2-7; D remains ambiguous. Germline values: CDR1 GTSNPN, CDR2 SVGIG (reference sequence). Deletions cut 2 bases from V and 7 bases from J, with 12 bases between. CDR3 length equals 12 residues.

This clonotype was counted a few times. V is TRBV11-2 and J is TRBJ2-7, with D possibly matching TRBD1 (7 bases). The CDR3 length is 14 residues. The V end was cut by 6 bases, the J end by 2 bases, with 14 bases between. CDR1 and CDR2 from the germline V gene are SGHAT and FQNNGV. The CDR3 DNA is TGTGCCAGCAGTTTGGCAGGGGGGACCTACGAGCAGTACTTC. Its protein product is CASSLAGGTYEQYF.

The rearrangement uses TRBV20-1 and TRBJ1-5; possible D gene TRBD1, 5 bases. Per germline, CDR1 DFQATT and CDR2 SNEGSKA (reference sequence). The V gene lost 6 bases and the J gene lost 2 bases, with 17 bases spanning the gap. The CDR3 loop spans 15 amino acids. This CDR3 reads CSAAPAGQGNQPQHF. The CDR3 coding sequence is TGCAGTGCAGCTCCGGCAGGGCAGGGCAATCAGCCCCAGCATTTT.